The rows below give T cell receptor beta chains drawn from one sample of a study of cytomegalovirus exposure and HLA in healthy donors. Profiling relied on immunoSEQ multiplex PCR, and the TCRdb table lists in-frame clones only, not all of them. Here the sample spans approximately 100,000 clones, approximately 77% being singletons. The source material was PBMCs. These receptors were taken from a male donor in good health and CMV-seropositive. Each CDR3 is given with its conserved first and last residue.

v_gene,j_gene,CDR3aa
TRBV6-5,TRBJ1-5,CASSYSIPDSRQPQHF
TRBV30,TRBJ2-4,CAARRDIQYF
TRBV9,TRBJ2-3,CASSVELTRGTQYF
TRBV6-4,TRBJ2-7,CASGPRGYEQYF
TRBV5-1,TRBJ2-7,CASSSGTSGQGRNEQYF
TRBV27,TRBJ1-4,CASSSLKGEGEKLFF
TRBV5-6,TRBJ2-3,CASSFPSGGAGDTQYF
TRBV5-1,TRBJ2-3,CASSLGRRGSSTDTQYF
TRBV2,TRBJ1-2,CASNYRDRGSYTF
TRBV30,TRBJ2-7,CAWSLDRHEQYF
TRBV7-2,TRBJ2-5,CASSLWGEETQYF